This TCR beta chain is from a study of blood T cell repertoires in COVID-19. About the study: There were acute and convalescent COVID-19 samples, and they came from the United States, Italy and Spain.

Germline V CDR1 and CDR2: SNHLY, FYNNEI. The CDR3 covers 15 residues. With 3 bases clipped from V and 8 bases from J, the junction kept 12 bases outside the gene matches. Sequencing was performed with immunoSEQ multiplex PCR; in TCRdb, only in-frame clones are kept and a portion is missing. The sample holds 300,000 to 400,000 clones, more than 75% seen once. V is TRBV2 and J is TRBJ1-2; 7 positions agree with TRBD1. The receptor comes from a human donor in a cohort sampled during active COVID-19. Sequencing used peripheral blood. CDR3 DNA sequence: TGTGCCAGCAGTGACGGACTTAGGGGGCGAGGAGGCTACACCTTC. Its translation is CASSDGLRGRGGYTF.